These 14 T cell receptor beta chains were sequenced from one sample in a study of early stage breast cancer tumors. Assay used: immunoSEQ multiplex PCR; TCRdb lists only in-frame clones, some missing. The sample shows tens of thousands of clones, approximately 80% of them seen only once. The sample comprised blood. The receptor set was obtained from a person aged 45-60 years with breast cancer.

The rearrangement uses TRBV9 and TRBJ2-7; TRBD2 agrees at 9 bases. The V gene end was trimmed by 3 bases and the J gene end by 3 bases; junction bases not matched to a gene: 7. The CDR3 is 15 residues long. Looked up from germline, CDR1 is SGDLS and CDR2 is YYNGEE. The CDR3 loop is CASSAGGLASYEQYF. The CDR3 DNA reads as TGTGCCAGCAGCGCGGGGGGACTAGCCAGCTACGAGCAGTACTTC.

J is TRBJ2-3 and V is TRBV7-9; 11 bases align to TRBD2. Germline trimming cut 1 base from V and 4 bases from J; bases unmatched to any gene: 7. The CDR3 runs 17 residues. Germline V gives CDR1 SEHNR, CDR2 FQNEAQ (reference sequence). In nucleotides, the CDR3 is TGTGCCAGCAGCTTAGAGGTGCTAGCGGGAGGCCCAGATACGCAGTATTTT. Amino acids: CASSLEVLAGGPDTQYF.

The chain is built from TRBV2 and TRBJ1-1; the match to TRBD1 covers 10 bases. The CDR3 runs 15 residues. Germline V gene sequence: CDR1 SNHLY, CDR2 FYNNEI. V shed 7 bases and J 5 bases; nucleotides not matched to a gene: 10. CDR3 bases: TGTGCCAGCATACGACAGGGGGCGAACCCGACTGAAGCTTTCTTT. Protein: CASIRQGANPTEAFF.

The CDR3 sequence: CAGRDSYTDTQYF. The CDR3 DNA reads as TGCGCCGGCCGGGACTCTTACACAGATACGCAGTATTTT. This chain uses TRBV10-2 with TRBJ2-3; possibly TRBD2 for D (6 bases). Between the trimmed V and J ends, which lost 11 bases and 2 bases, there was a span of 14 bases. This CDR3 is built from 13 residues. In germline, CDR1 is WSHSY, CDR2 SAAADI.

This sequence joins TRBV27 and TRBJ2-2; D is unclear. This CDR3 is built from 13 residues. V gave up 3 bases and J gave up 4 bases, with 6 bases separating them. Germline CDR1 reads MNHEY; CDR2 reads SMNVEV (reference sequence). The chain's CDR3 is CASSLKSTGELFF. The CDR3 DNA reads as TGTGCCAGCAGTTTGAAGTCCACCGGGGAGCTGTTTTTT.

The CDR3 loop is CASSLMAGVRMNTEAFF. CDR3 sequence (DNA): TGTGCCAGCAGCTTAATGGCAGGGGTCCGCATGAACACTGAAGCTTTCTTT. The chain joins TRBV7-9 to TRBJ1-1, with D tentatively TRBD1 (6 bases). Germline CDR1 and CDR2: SEHNR and FQNEAQ (reference sequence). V was clipped by 2 bases and J by 0 bases, with 16 bases between them. The CDR3 is 17 residues long.

The V and J genes are TRBV19 and TRBJ1-2; 9 bases line up with TRBD1. J gave up 8 bases and V 6 bases, and 7 bases lay outside the gene matches. Germline assignment: CDR1 LNHDA and CDR2 SQIVND (reference sequence). The CDR3 loop spans 13 amino acids. The CDR3 region has the DNA TGTGCCAGTAGGACGGGACAGGGTGAGGGCTACACCTTC. This sequence encodes CASRTGQGEGYTF.

J is TRBJ2-1 and V is TRBV4-2; 9 bases are shared with TRBD2. CDR3 length: 15 residues. V lost 4 bases, J lost 5 bases, and 6 bases stayed unmatched. CDR1 is LGHNA, CDR2 YNFKEQ, per germline. The CDR3 protein is CASSPSGARHNEQFF. Here the CDR3 DNA reads TGTGCCAGCAGCCCTAGCGGGGCCCGCCACAATGAGCAGTTCTTC.

V and J are TRBV7-9 and TRBJ1-4; D is ambiguous. The ends were cut back, 5 bases at V and 4 bases at J, with 11 bases in the middle. The CDR3 has 14 amino acids. Germline V gene sequence: CDR1 SEHNR, CDR2 FQNEAQ (reference sequence). CDR3 loop: CASSLSAGNEKLFF. CDR3 bases: TGTGCCAGCAGCCTGAGTGCGGGTAATGAAAAACTGTTTTTT.

The count of this clone is one. This chain joins TRBV10-2 and TRBJ1-1, with TRBD1 matching over 7 bases. V lost 6 bases and J lost 1; bases outside the gene matches: 14. Germline V gene data show CDR1 as WSHSY and CDR2 as SAAADI. The CDR3 is made up of 17 amino acids. The CDR3 region has the DNA TGCGCCAGCAGGGCCGGGGAGGGGGCCCGGGAGAACACTGAAGCTTTCTTT. Its protein is CASRAGEGARENTEAFF.

The gene calls are TRBV5-6 and TRBJ1-4; 10 nucleotides agree with TRBD1. V was clipped by 2 bases and J by 7 bases; unmatched bases: 8. The CDR3 consists of 16 residues. CDR1 SGHDT and CDR2 YYEEEE come from the germline V gene. The CDR3 loop is CASSFGTGTGAEKLFF. The CDR3 DNA follows: TGTGCCAGCAGCTTCGGTACCGGGACAGGGGCTGAAAAACTGTTTTTT.

V usage is TRBV4-3 and J usage is TRBJ1-3; D is unclear. This CDR3 has 15 amino acids. The ends were cut back, 4 bases at V and 0 bases at J, with 10 bases in the middle. CDR1 and CDR2 from the germline V gene are LGHNA and YSLEER. This CDR3 reads CASSPGRASGNTIYF. Written as DNA, the CDR3 is TGCGCCAGCAGCCCCGGGAGGGCCTCTGGAAACACCATATATTTT.

The V and J genes are TRBV10-3 and TRBJ2-5; tentative D call: TRBD1 (5 bases). Trimming left V 4 bases short and J 4 bases short, with 19 bases between. Germline CDR1 is ENHRY and CDR2 is SYGVKD. The CDR3 consists of 16 residues. CDR3 nucleotides: TGTGCCATCAGTGTTTCCCCAGAAGGGGCCGGAGAGACCCAGTACTTC. Translated, it gives CAISVSPEGAGETQYF.

This sequence joins TRBV28 and TRBJ2-2; no reliable D call. Germline V CDR1 and CDR2: MDHEN, SYDVKM. The CDR3 runs to 12 residues. V lost 2 bases to trimming and J lost 9 bases, with 7 bases between them. The CDR3 loop is CASSLIGRELFF. The CDR3 DNA reads TGTGCCAGCAGTTTAATTGGTCGGGAGCTGTTTTTT.